A selection of T cell receptor beta chains follows, all from one sample in a study of shared clonotypes between healthy human individuals. Clones were sequenced by immunoSEQ multiplex PCR, and TCRdb holds only the in-frame ones, with some missing. Of about 1.5 million clones listed, 95% to 99% were seen once; the top ten hold about 0.45%. The sample was naive CD4+ T cells sorted from blood. These receptors originate from a man under 40 in good health. Each CDR3 is given with its conserved first and last residue. A D gene is named only where the DNA matches it firmly. Some rows have no size entry. The others give once, few or many, or a class for an expanded clone.

v_call: TRBV14
d_call: -
clone_size: -
j_call: TRBJ2-3
cdr3_aa: CASSPWTPLTDTQYF
cdr3_nt: TGTGCCAGCAGCCCCTGGACCCCCCTCACAGATACGCAGTATTTT

v_call: TRBV7-9
d_call: TRBD2
clone_size: -
j_call: TRBJ2-3
cdr3_aa: CASSSGTNFFTQYF
cdr3_nt: TGTGCCAGCAGCTCCGGGACTAATTTTTTTACGCAGTATTTT

v_call: TRBV9
d_call: TRBD1
clone_size: once
j_call: TRBJ2-2
cdr3_aa: CASSVQGAGTGELFF
cdr3_nt: TGTGCCAGCAGCGTACAGGGGGCAGGAACCGGGGAGCTGTTTTTT

v_call: TRBV4-3
d_call: -
clone_size: -
j_call: TRBJ2-5
cdr3_aa: CASSQGVRETQYF
cdr3_nt: TGCGCCAGCAGCCAAGGAGTTCGAGAGACCCAGTACTTC

v_call: TRBV20-1
d_call: -
clone_size: -
j_call: TRBJ2-5
cdr3_aa: CSARDGETQYF
cdr3_nt: TGCAGTGCTAGAGATGGGGAGACCCAGTACTTC

v_call: TRBV27
d_call: TRBD1
clone_size: -
j_call: TRBJ1-2
cdr3_aa: CASSPLDRVNYGYTF
cdr3_nt: TGTGCCAGCAGCCCCTTGGACAGGGTTAACTATGGCTACACCTTC

v_call: TRBV5-8
d_call: -
clone_size: -
j_call: TRBJ2-3
cdr3_aa: CASSLDPGLQSRTQYF
cdr3_nt: TGTGCCAGCAGCCTAGATCCGGGACTCCAGTCGCGCACGCAGTATTTT

v_call: TRBV5-1
d_call: TRBD1
clone_size: -
j_call: TRBJ2-5
cdr3_aa: CASSLVTGPLRETQYF
cdr3_nt: TGCGCCAGCAGCTTGGTGACAGGGCCGCTGCGGGAGACCCAGTACTTC

v_call: TRBV7-2
d_call: -
clone_size: -
j_call: TRBJ2-3
cdr3_aa: CASSPVTDTQYF
cdr3_nt: TGTGCCAGCAGCCCCGTCACAGATACGCAGTATTTT

v_call: TRBV6-1
d_call: -
clone_size: -
j_call: TRBJ2-7
cdr3_aa: CASSPRSIEQYF
cdr3_nt: TGTGCCAGCAGTCCCCGGTCTATCGAGCAGTACTTC

v_call: TRBV5-1
d_call: TRBD1
clone_size: -
j_call: TRBJ2-3
cdr3_aa: CASSTQGTDTQYF
cdr3_nt: TGCGCCAGCAGTACACAGGGGACCGATACGCAGTATTTT

v_call: TRBV9
d_call: -
clone_size: -
j_call: TRBJ1-2
cdr3_aa: CASSVLDTSNYGYTF
cdr3_nt: TGTGCCAGCAGCGTTTTAGACACTTCTAACTATGGCTACACCTTC

v_call: TRBV5-1
d_call: TRBD2
clone_size: -
j_call: TRBJ2-5
cdr3_aa: CASSFLAGGQETQYF
cdr3_nt: TGCGCCAGCAGCTTCCTAGCGGGAGGGCAAGAGACCCAGTACTTC

v_call: TRBV4-1
d_call: -
clone_size: -
j_call: TRBJ2-5
cdr3_aa: CASSQDPSRAGDKETQYF
cdr3_nt: TGCGCCAGCAGCCAAGATCCGTCCCGGGCAGGGGACAAAGAGACCCAGTACTTC

v_call: TRBV6-4
d_call: TRBD2
clone_size: -
j_call: TRBJ2-3
cdr3_aa: CASSESSGTSGSSSTQYF
cdr3_nt: TGTGCCAGCAGTGAAAGCTCTGGGACTAGCGGGAGCTCAAGTACGCAGTATTTT

v_call: TRBV19
d_call: TRBD2
clone_size: -
j_call: TRBJ2-7
cdr3_aa: CASSIRLADVKEQYF
cdr3_nt: TGTGCCAGTAGTATTAGGCTAGCGGATGTTAAAGAGCAGTACTTC

v_call: TRBV30
d_call: TRBD1
clone_size: -
j_call: TRBJ1-2
cdr3_aa: CAWVDRTPYGYTF
cdr3_nt: TGTGCCTGGGTGGACAGGACCCCCTATGGCTACACCTTC

v_call: TRBV18
d_call: -
clone_size: -
j_call: TRBJ2-5
cdr3_aa: CASSPSGGQETQYF
cdr3_nt: TGTGCCAGCTCACCATCGGGCGGACAAGAGACCCAGTACTTC

v_call: TRBV6-5
d_call: -
clone_size: -
j_call: TRBJ2-4
cdr3_aa: CASSSQIRPAKNIQYF
cdr3_nt: TGTGCCAGCAGTTCCCAAATTCGCCCAGCCAAAAACATTCAGTACTTC

v_call: TRBV5-6
d_call: -
clone_size: few
j_call: TRBJ2-1
cdr3_aa: CASSQFRGERMSEQFF
cdr3_nt: TGTGCCAGCAGCCAATTCCGGGGAGAGCGAATGAGTGAGCAGTTCTTC

v_call: TRBV18
d_call: TRBD1
clone_size: -
j_call: TRBJ1-2
cdr3_aa: CASSPTRMGQFRNGYTF
cdr3_nt: TGTGCCAGCTCACCAACACGAATGGGACAGTTCAGAAATGGCTACACCTTC

v_call: TRBV29-1
d_call: -
clone_size: -
j_call: TRBJ1-2
cdr3_aa: CSVEGNGNYGYTF
cdr3_nt: TGCAGCGTTGAAGGGAACGGTAACTATGGCTACACCTTC

v_call: TRBV27
d_call: TRBD2
clone_size: -
j_call: TRBJ2-3
cdr3_aa: CASTGLAGLRDTQYF
cdr3_nt: TGTGCCAGCACCGGACTAGCGGGATTACGGGATACGCAGTATTTT

v_call: TRBV4-3
d_call: -
clone_size: once
j_call: TRBJ2-1
cdr3_aa: CASSQVTRNEQFF
cdr3_nt: TGCGCCAGCAGCCAAGTTACTAGGAATGAGCAGTTCTTC

v_call: TRBV27
d_call: TRBD1
clone_size: -
j_call: TRBJ1-5
cdr3_aa: CASSGSTGVDQPQHF
cdr3_nt: TGTGCCAGCAGTGGCTCGACAGGGGTCGATCAGCCCCAGCATTTT

v_call: TRBV6-1
d_call: TRBD2
clone_size: -
j_call: TRBJ2-3
cdr3_aa: CASSRLAGAPDTQYF
cdr3_nt: TGTGCCAGCAGCAGACTAGCGGGAGCCCCAGATACGCAGTATTTT

v_call: TRBV15
d_call: TRBD2
clone_size: -
j_call: TRBJ2-7
cdr3_aa: CATSSPKAGVLGEQYF
cdr3_nt: TGTGCCACCAGCAGCCCAAAGGCGGGAGTGTTGGGCGAGCAGTACTTC

v_call: TRBV9
d_call: -
clone_size: -
j_call: TRBJ2-1
cdr3_aa: CASSVEAVLYNEQFF
cdr3_nt: TGTGCCAGCAGCGTAGAAGCGGTCCTATACAATGAGCAGTTCTTC

v_call: TRBV14
d_call: -
clone_size: -
j_call: TRBJ2-7
cdr3_aa: CASSQGPDEQYF
cdr3_nt: TGTGCCAGCAGCCAGGGGCCTGACGAGCAGTACTTC

v_call: TRBV5-1
d_call: -
clone_size: -
j_call: TRBJ2-5
cdr3_aa: CASSSQGLGQETQYF
cdr3_nt: TGCGCCAGCAGCTCCCAGGGGCTTGGACAAGAGACCCAGTACTTC

v_call: TRBV7-8
d_call: -
clone_size: -
j_call: TRBJ2-1
cdr3_aa: CASSSTQAGEQFF
cdr3_nt: TGTGCCAGCAGCTCGACTCAGGCAGGTGAGCAGTTCTTC

v_call: TRBV11-2
d_call: -
clone_size: -
j_call: TRBJ2-5
cdr3_aa: CASSLGGEWLEETQYF
cdr3_nt: TGTGCCAGCAGCCTAGGGGGGGAATGGTTGGAAGAGACCCAGTACTTC